The T cell receptor (beta chain) described here comes from a study of OX40 agonist ivuxolimab in advanced cancers. The method was immunoSEQ multiplex PCR; TCRdb's version includes in-frame clones alone and lacks a portion of them. This sample carries more than 80,000 clones, around 87% of them seen once, and the ten largest clones take roughly 1.6%. Trimming removed 1 base at V and 2 bases at J, with 12 bases between. CDR1 is SGHTA and CDR2 is FQGTGA in the germline V gene. The CDR3 covers 15 residues. The material was CD4+ or CD8+ T cells sorted from blood, obtained in a trial of the OX40 agonist ivuxolimab. V gene TRBV7-3 combines with J gene TRBJ2-7; D not certain. The source is an adult with an advanced solid tumor such as melanoma, head and neck, liver or kidney cancer. CDR3 amino acids: CASSLKASEAYEQYF. Written as DNA, the CDR3 is TGTGCCAGCAGCTTAAAGGCCAGCGAGGCCTACGAGCAGTACTTC.